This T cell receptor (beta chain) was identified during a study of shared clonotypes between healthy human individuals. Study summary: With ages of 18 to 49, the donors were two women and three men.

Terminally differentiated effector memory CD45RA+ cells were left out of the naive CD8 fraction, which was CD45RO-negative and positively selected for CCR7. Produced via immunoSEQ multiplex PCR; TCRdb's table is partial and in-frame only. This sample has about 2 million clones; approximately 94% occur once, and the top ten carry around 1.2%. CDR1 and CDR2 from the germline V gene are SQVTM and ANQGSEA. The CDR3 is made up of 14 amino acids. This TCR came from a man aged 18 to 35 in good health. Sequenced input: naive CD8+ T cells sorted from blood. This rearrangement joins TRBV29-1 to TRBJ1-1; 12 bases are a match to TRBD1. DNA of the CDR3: TGCAGTATACCGGGACAGGGGGCTAGGGGTGAAGCTTTCTTT. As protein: CSIPGQGARGEAFF. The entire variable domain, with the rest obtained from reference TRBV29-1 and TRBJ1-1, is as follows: SAVISQKPSRDICQRGTSLTIQCQVDSQVTMMFWYRQQPGQSLTLIATANQGSEATYESGFVIDKFPISRPNLTFSTLTVSNMSPEDSSIYLCSIPGQGARGEAFFGQGTRLTVV.